The 23 T cell receptor beta chains given below trace back to one sample, sequenced in a study of blood T cell repertoires in COVID-19 (dated by TCRdb to the early 2020s). Library prep was done by the immunoSEQ multiplex PCR assay. As stored in TCRdb, this immuneACCESS dataset retains in-frame rearrangements with V and J assigned. A fraction of the clones does not appear; measured against another copy, unresolved V genes explain less than half of the discrepancy, and the remainder lacks a known reason. The sample has approximately 40,000 clones on record, around 90% of them singletons. Around 20% of the sample goes to the ten largest clones. Sequencing used peripheral blood. The receptors stem from a man in his sixties with acute or convalescent COVID-19.

This sequence joins TRBV4-1 and TRBJ2-3, with TRBD2 matching 7 bases. Trimming took 1 base from V and 2 from J; bases not matched to a gene: 6. The CDR3 is made up of 16 amino acids. Germline values: CDR1 MGHRA, CDR2 YSYEKL. CDR3 bases: TGCGCCAGCAGCCAAGGCCCTAGCGGCTACACAGATACGCAGTATTTT. Its translation is CASSQGPSGYTDTQYF.

This chain connects TRBV6-1 to TRBJ1-5; a possible D gene is TRBD1 (6 bases). The V end was cut by 1 base, the J end by 6 bases, with 10 bases between. This CDR3 is 14 amino acids long. Per germline, CDR1 MNHNS and CDR2 SASEGT. CDR3 coding DNA: TGTGCCAGCAGTGAAGGGGGGCGAAGTCAGCCCCAGCATTTT. It encodes CASSEGGRSQPQHF.

The chain couples TRBV4-2 to TRBJ2-1; 8 bases match TRBD1. Germline values: CDR1 LGHNA, CDR2 YNFKEQ. The CDR3 runs to 15 residues. V was pared by 1 base and J by 4 bases, with 3 bases of the junction left unmatched. CDR3 protein: CASSQGTGGYNEQFF. DNA for the CDR3: TGTGCCAGCAGCCAAGGAACAGGGGGATACAATGAGCAGTTCTTC.

The V gene is TRBV2, the J gene TRBJ1-4; 10 nucleotides agree with TRBD1. The CDR3 has 16 residues. Looked up from germline, CDR1 is SNHLY and CDR2 is FYNNEI. Trimming at V came to 4 bases and at J to 2 bases, leaving 4 bases not matched to a gene. CDR3 nucleotides: TGTGCCAGCAGTGGGACAGGGGGGGCTACTAATGAAAAACTGTTTTTT. This translates into CASSGTGGATNEKLFF.

This rearrangement joins TRBV5-3 to TRBJ2-7; D is possibly TRBD2 (5 bases). TRBV5-3 is flagged as an ORF with uncertain function. V was shortened by 4 bases and J by 0 bases, with 14 bases between the two germline ends. This CDR3 is 15 amino acids long. This chain's CDR3 is CARSQRTGSSYEQYV. The CDR3 region has the DNA TGTGCCAGAAGCCAGCGGACGGGGAGCTCCTACGAGCAGTACGTC.

This clone appeared a single time. The gene calls are TRBV5-6 and TRBJ1-1, with D unclear. Germline V gene data show CDR1 as SGHDT and CDR2 as YYEEEE. The CDR3 length is 14 residues. With 3 bases removed from V and 2 bases from J, the gap between germline ends came to 11 bases. The CDR3 DNA reads TGTGCCAGCAGCTCACTAGGGATCAACACTGAAGCTTTCTTT. Its translation: CASSSLGINTEAFF.

V and J are TRBV9 and TRBJ2-1; TRBD1 is a possible D gene (6 bases). Trimming shortened V by 3 bases and J by 8 bases, and 12 bases separated the two germline ends. The CDR3 length is 13 residues. The germline V gene has CDR1 SGDLS and CDR2 YYNGEE. The CDR3 spells CASSGTAHHEQFF. The CDR3 region has the DNA TGTGCCAGCAGCGGGACAGCCCATCATGAGCAGTTCTTC.

The chain recombines TRBV28 with TRBJ1-5; 7 nucleotides agree with TRBD1. V lost 4 bases, J lost 4 bases, and 25 bases stayed unmatched. Germline assignment: CDR1 MDHEN and CDR2 SYDVKM. This CDR3 region has 21 residues. This chain's CDR3 is CASSSRQVHGTVWEVNQPQHF. CDR3 bases: TGTGCCAGCAGTTCCCGCCAGGTACACGGGACAGTCTGGGAAGTGAATCAGCCCCAGCATTTT.

This chain joins TRBV6-5 and TRBJ2-2; 7 bases match TRBD2. The CDR3 runs to 15 residues. V was pared by 5 bases and J by 5 bases, with 8 bases of the junction left unmatched. The germline gives CDR1 MNHEY, CDR2 SVGAGI. The CDR3 DNA reads TGTGCCAGCAGTCATTTCGGGGGGAGTACCGGGGAGCTGTTTTTT. Translated: CASSHFGGSTGELFF.

This chain uses TRBV9 with TRBJ2-2; 9 nucleotides agree with TRBD1. Germline CDR1 SGDLS, CDR2 YYNGEE. This CDR3 spans 17 amino acids. Trimming at V came to 0 bases and at J to 3 bases, leaving 6 bases not matched to a gene. CDR3 loop: CASSVEGQGWDTGELFF. In DNA form, the CDR3 reads TGTGCCAGCAGCGTAGAGGGACAGGGTTGGGACACCGGGGAGCTGTTTTTT. Using reference TRBV9 and TRBJ2-2 for the parts outside the CDR3, the full variable domain is DSGVTQTPKHLITATGQRVTLRCSPRSGDLSVYWYQQSLDQGLQFLIQYYNGEERAKGNILERFSAQQFPDLHSELNLSSLELGDSALYFCASSVEGQGWDTGELFFGEGSRLTVL.

J is TRBJ1-5 and V is TRBV6-1; TRBD1 matches at 9 bases. Germline values: CDR1 MNHNS, CDR2 SASEGT. The CDR3 covers 17 residues. V shed 4 bases and J 0 bases; nucleotides not matched to a gene: 7. The CDR3 reads CASSAGTGSASNQPQHF. In DNA, the CDR3 is TGTGCCAGCAGTGCCGGGACAGGGAGCGCTAGCAATCAGCCCCAGCATTTT.

Only one count was recorded for this clone. As DNA, the CDR3 is TGTGCCAGCAGCCCGAGGGGGTTGTCCTATGGCTACACCTTC. Translating it yields CASSPRGLSYGYTF. The chain combines TRBV7-9 with TRBJ1-2; weak D call: TRBD1 (6 bases). Trimming removed 5 bases from V and 4 bases from J, with 14 bases in between. CDR1 SEHNR and CDR2 FQNEAQ come from the germline V gene (reference sequence). The CDR3 contains 14 residues.

There are a few counts of this clone. The CDR3 region is CASSGPGLAGGRTDTQYF. For the CDR3, the DNA is TGTGCCAGCAGCGGACCGGGACTAGCGGGAGGGCGCACAGATACGCAGTATTTT. The chain joins TRBV7-6 to TRBJ2-3, with 16 bases aligning to TRBD2. After removal of 5 bases from V and 1 base from J, the junction contained 6 bases not matched to a gene. Germline values: CDR1 SGHVS, CDR2 FNYEAQ. The CDR3 length is 18 residues.

CDR3 bases: TGTGCCATCAGTGCAGGGGACCGCTCTGGAAACACCATATATTTT. Encoded protein: CAISAGDRSGNTIYF. The V call is TRBV10-3, the J call TRBJ1-3; possible D gene TRBD1, 6 bases. The V gene's germline CDR1 is ENHRY and CDR2 SYGVKD. The CDR3 is made up of 15 amino acids. The germline V and J ends were trimmed by 4 bases and 0 bases, with 10 bases remaining between them.

The chain couples TRBV7-9 to TRBJ1-1; D is perhaps TRBD1 (5 bases). Germline V gene lookup returns CDR1 SEHNR and CDR2 FQNEAQ (reference sequence). The length of the CDR3 is 11 residues. Trimming left V 3 bases short and J 7 bases short, with 6 bases between. In DNA, the CDR3 is TGTGCCAGCAGCTTGGGGGGTGAAGCTTTCTTT. Translation gives CASSLGGEAFF.

This clone showed up just a few times. The rearrangement links TRBV6-2 or TRBV6-3 to TRBJ2-2; 7 bases align to TRBD2. Germline assignment: CDR1 MNHEY and CDR2 SVGEGT. The V gene end was trimmed by 4 bases and the J gene end by 6 bases; junction bases not matched to a gene: 8. The CDR3 covers 15 residues. The CDR3 is CASSSGGSLAGELFF. The CDR3 coding sequence is TGTGCCAGCAGTTCGGGCGGGAGCTTAGCCGGGGAGCTGTTTTTT.

The chain carries TRBV24-1 and TRBJ1-1; 7 nucleotides align to TRBD1. J gave up 12 bases and V 4 bases, and 7 bases lay outside the gene matches. Per the germline V gene, CDR1 is KGHDR and CDR2 is SFDVKD. This CDR3 comprises 12 residues. CDR3 residues: CATSDRQGRTFF. CDR3 DNA sequence: TGTGCCACCAGTGACAGACAGGGTAGAACTTTCTTT.

The V and J genes are TRBV19 and TRBJ1-2; perhaps TRBD1 as D (6 bases). The germline V gene encodes CDR1 LNHDA and CDR2 SQIVND (reference sequence). V was cut by 6 bases and J by 6 bases, with 29 bases left in between. The CDR3 consists of 18 residues. The CDR3 DNA follows: TGTGCCAGTAGCTCCTCTCTCGCTGGCCAGGGGCTAACGGATGGCTACACCTTC. Its protein product is CASSSSLAGQGLTDGYTF.

The chain carries TRBV10-3 and TRBJ2-2; 8 bases match TRBD2. V gave up 6 bases and J gave up 7 bases; unmatched junction bases: 1. Germline assignment: CDR1 ENHRY and CDR2 SYGVKD. The CDR3 totals 12 residues. The CDR3 DNA reads TGTGCCATCAGGGGGACTAGCGGGGAGCTGTTTTTT. It is translated as CAIRGTSGELFF.

This clone was found once. This chain joins TRBV6-6 and TRBJ2-3; 9 nucleotides align to TRBD2. Trimming at V came to 6 bases and at J to 3 bases, leaving 10 bases not matched to a gene. In germline, CDR1 is MNHNY, CDR2 SVGAGI (reference sequence). This CDR3 is built from 16 residues. The CDR3 spells CASRSGLAGVTDTQYF. The DNA of the CDR3 is TGTGCCAGCAGGTCTGGCTTAGCGGGAGTTACAGATACGCAGTATTTT.

V gene TRBV12-3 or TRBV12-4 combines with J gene TRBJ1-5; a weak D match, TRBD1 (5 bases). The V gene lost 1 base and the J gene lost 5 bases, with 6 bases spanning the gap. The CDR3 contains 13 residues. The CDR3 spells CASSLGDYQPQHF. The CDR3 DNA follows: TGTGCCAGCAGTTTAGGGGACTATCAGCCCCAGCATTTT.

This chain connects TRBV29-1 to TRBJ2-1; 9 bases are a match to TRBD2. The V gene's germline CDR1 is SQVTM and CDR2 ANQGSEA. The V segment lost 1 base and the J segment 4 bases; nucleotides outside the gene matches: 2. This CDR3 spans 14 amino acids. DNA of the CDR3: TGCAGCGTTGAAGCTAGCGGGGCTTACAATGAGCAGTTCTTC. It yields the protein CSVEASGAYNEQFF.

This chain uses TRBV5-1 with TRBJ1-1; the D is unclear. CDR1 and CDR2 from the germline V gene are SGHRS and YFSETQ. This CDR3 is 16 amino acids long. V was pared by 4 bases and J by 1 base, with 17 bases between. The CDR3 DNA follows: TGCGCCAGCAGCCCGGAGTATCGGGGTGCGAACACTGAAGCTTTCTTT. This gives the protein CASSPEYRGANTEAFF.